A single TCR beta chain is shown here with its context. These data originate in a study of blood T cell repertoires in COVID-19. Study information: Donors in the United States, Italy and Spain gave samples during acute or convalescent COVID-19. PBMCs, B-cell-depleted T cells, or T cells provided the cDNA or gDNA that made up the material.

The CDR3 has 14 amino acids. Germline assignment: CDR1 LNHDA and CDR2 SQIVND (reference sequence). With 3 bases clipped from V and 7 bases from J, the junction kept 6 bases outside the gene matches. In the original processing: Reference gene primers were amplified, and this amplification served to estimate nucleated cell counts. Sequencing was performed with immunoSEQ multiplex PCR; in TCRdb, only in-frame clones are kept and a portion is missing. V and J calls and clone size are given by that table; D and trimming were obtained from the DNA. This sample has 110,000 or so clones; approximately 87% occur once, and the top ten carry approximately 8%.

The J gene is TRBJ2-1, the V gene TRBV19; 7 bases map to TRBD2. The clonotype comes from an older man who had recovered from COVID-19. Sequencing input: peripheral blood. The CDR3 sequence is CASSMGEGRNEQFF. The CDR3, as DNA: TGTGCCAGTAGTATGGGGGAGGGCCGAAATGAGCAGTTCTTC.